What follows are 23 T cell receptor beta chains derived from one specimen sequenced in a study of shared clonotypes between healthy human individuals (dated by TCRdb to 2018 to 2020). Library construction relied on the immunoSEQ multiplex PCR assay. Not all clones reach the TCRdb copy of this immuneACCESS table, which keeps in-frame sequences only. Checked studies attribute under half of the gap to unresolved V genes and leave the rest unexplained. In all, the sample holds about 2 million clones, and around 95% of those were seen once. 0.1% to 0.15% of the sample is in the top ten clones. Sequencing input: naive CD4+ T cells sorted from blood. Interpreted using the paper, the cell subset or site label stands for: CD45RA+ positively selected. The receptors shown here come from a man between 18 and 35 years old in good health.

V gene TRBV5-1 combines with J gene TRBJ1-2; a possible D gene is TRBD1 (6 bases). The CDR3 contains 13 residues. The V and J ends lost 5 bases and 7 bases respectively, with 15 bases between them. From germline, CDR1 is SGHRS and CDR2 YFSETQ. CDR3 sequence (DNA): TGCGCCAGCAGACGGGACACCTTTCCTGGCTACACCTTC. It yields the protein CASRRDTFPGYTF. Variable domain in full (rest from reference TRBV5-1 and TRBJ1-2): KAGVTQTPRYLIKTRGQQVTLSCSPISGHRSVSWYQQTPGQGLQFLFEYFSETQRNKGNFPGRFSGRQFSNSRSEMNVSTLELGDSALYLCASRRDTFPGYTFGSGTRLTVV.

The chain links TRBV10-3 to TRBJ2-3; the match to TRBD2 covers 15 bases. The germline V gene has CDR1 ENHRY and CDR2 SYGVKD. V gave up 6 bases and J gave up 5 bases; unmatched junction bases: 3. The CDR3 spans 15 residues. The DNA of the CDR3 is TGTGCCATCAGGACGGGACTAGCGGGAGGAGATACGCAGTATTTT. Translated, it gives CAIRTGLAGGDTQYF.

Worth noting for this clone: This specimen includes other DNA sequences encoding the same CDR3. The rearrangement joins TRBV28 to TRBJ2-1; D is uncertain. Germline V lookup: CDR1 MDHEN, CDR2 SYDVKM. V was trimmed by 5 bases and J by 4 bases, leaving 3 bases between them. CDR3 size: 11 residues. The CDR3 is CASSNYNEQFF. In DNA, the CDR3 is TGTGCCAGCAGTAATTACAATGAGCAGTTCTTC.

This clone showed up just a few times. This chain links TRBV7-9 with TRBJ1-6; D remains ambiguous. CDR3 length: 15 amino acids. The V gene lost 1 base and the J gene lost 8 bases, with 12 bases spanning the gap. The germline gives CDR1 SEHNR, CDR2 FQNEAQ (reference sequence). CDR3 sequence (DNA): TGTGCCAGCAGCTTAGGGGCAGTCTACGATTCACCCCTCCACTTT. Translation gives CASSLGAVYDSPLHF. Full variable domain (rest looked up from reference TRBV7-9 and TRBJ1-6): DTGVSQNPRHKITKRGQNVTFRCDPISEHNRLYWYRQTLGQGPEFLTYFQNEAQLEKSRLLSDRFSAERPKGSFSTLEIQRTEQGDSAMYLCASSLGAVYDSPLHFGNGTRLTVT.

The chain couples TRBV14 to TRBJ1-2, with D tentatively TRBD1 (5 bases). The V end lost 5 bases, the J end lost 5 bases, and 12 bases lay between the germline ends. Per germline, CDR1 SGHDN and CDR2 FVKESK. CDR3 length: 13 residues. The CDR3 loop is CASSKEGAYGYTF. The CDR3 nucleotides read TGTGCCAGCAGCAAGGAAGGGGCGTATGGCTACACCTTC.

V gene TRBV27 combines with J gene TRBJ2-7; 9 bases map to TRBD1. The CDR3 runs 15 residues. Losses at the gene ends were 5 bases for V and 6 bases for J; bases not matched to a gene: 11. The germline V gene has CDR1 MNHEY and CDR2 SMNVEV (reference sequence). CDR3 in amino acids: CASSQVPGQGAEQYF. For the CDR3, the DNA is TGTGCCAGCAGTCAAGTCCCGGGACAGGGCGCCGAGCAGTACTTC.

This chain uses TRBV10-3 with TRBJ2-7; D is undetermined. This CDR3 has 15 residues. Germline loops: CDR1 ENHRY, CDR2 SYGVKD. The germline V and J ends were trimmed by 7 bases and 6 bases, with 22 bases remaining between them. CDR3 nucleotides: TGTGCCATCAACCGATCGGACCCGCCCAAAGGCGAGCAGTACTTC. Its protein is CAINRSDPPKGEQYF.

Turning to this clone: This CDR3 is also generated by other DNA sequences in the sample. The rearrangement joins TRBV27 to TRBJ2-7, with 9 bases aligning to TRBD1. CDR1 and CDR2 (germline): MNHEY, SMNVEV (reference sequence). Unmatched junction bases numbered 1, after V lost 3 bases and J lost 7 bases. The CDR3 is 12 amino acids. The CDR3 sequence is CASSLTGGEQYF. CDR3 DNA: TGTGCCAGCAGTTTGACAGGGGGGGAGCAGTACTTC.

The chain links TRBV30 to TRBJ1-4; possibly TRBD1 for D (5 bases). CDR3 length: 13 amino acids. Germline-derived CDR1 and CDR2 are GTSNPN and SVGIG (reference sequence). Deletions cut 2 bases from V and 7 bases from J, with 11 bases between. The CDR3 reads CAWSPSGGEKLFF. Written as DNA, the CDR3 is TGTGCCTGGAGTCCTTCCGGGGGTGAAAAACTGTTTTTT.

V is TRBV28 and J is TRBJ2-4; D may be TRBD1 (6 bases). V was clipped by 4 bases and J by 13 bases, with 23 bases between them. There are 15 residues in the CDR3. CDR1 and CDR2 (germline): MDHEN, SYDVKM. This chain's CDR3 is CASSSPQGTSNPQYF. The CDR3 coding sequence is TGTGCCAGCAGTTCCCCACAGGGTACGTCAAACCCACAGTACTTC.

This chain joins TRBV19 and TRBJ2-1; 9 bases align to TRBD2. Germline CDR1 is LNHDA and CDR2 is SQIVND (reference sequence). Losses at the gene ends were 5 bases for V and 0 bases for J; bases not matched to a gene: 2. The CDR3 spans 15 residues. CDR3 coding DNA: TGTGCCAGTAGTCAAGCGGGAGGCTCCTACAATGAGCAGTTCTTC. Its protein is CASSQAGGSYNEQFF. Drawing the rest from reference TRBV19 and TRBJ2-1, the complete variable domain is DGGITQSPKYLFRKEGQNVTLSCEQNLNHDAMYWYRQDPGQGLRLIYYSQIVNDFQKGDIAEGYSVSREKKESFPLTVTSAQKNPTAFYLCASSQAGGSYNEQFFGPGTRLTVL.

The chain joins TRBV6-5 to TRBJ2-3, with TRBD2 as a possible D gene (6 bases). Trimming took off 0 bases at V and 1 base at J, with 11 bases between the two ends. Germline-derived CDR1 and CDR2 are MNHEY and SVGAGI. CDR3 length: 16 residues. DNA for the CDR3: TGTGCCAGCAGTTACTCTTCGGGGGTTGGCACAGATACGCAGTATTTT. It specifies CASSYSSGVGTDTQYF.

The chain has TRBV7-2 and TRBJ2-7; D unclear. Germline CDR1 SGHTA, CDR2 FQGNSA. Trimming cost V 1 base and J 4 bases, with 5 bases left between them. The length of the CDR3 is 12 residues. CDR3 protein: CASSLEQYEQYF. CDR3 sequence (DNA): TGTGCCAGCAGCTTAGAACAGTACGAGCAGTACTTC. Full variable domain (outside the CDR3, taken from reference TRBV7-2 and TRBJ2-7): GAGVSQSPSNKVTEKGKDVELRCDPISGHTALYWYRQSLGQGLEFLIYFQGNSAPDKSGLPSDRFSAERTGGSVSTLTIQRTQQEDSAVYLCASSLEQYEQYFGPGTRLTVT.

This clone has just a few counts. The V call is TRBV4-3, the J call TRBJ2-3; TRBD1 agrees at 9 bases. The germline V gene has CDR1 LGHNA and CDR2 YSLEER. Unmatched junction bases numbered 4, after V lost 4 bases and J lost 2 bases. The CDR3 runs to 15 residues. The CDR3 nucleotides read TGCGCCAGCAGCCGTGGACAGGGGATCACAGATACGCAGTATTTT. It is translated as CASSRGQGITDTQYF.

The chain carries TRBV30 and TRBJ2-3; D remains ambiguous. This CDR3 is 11 amino acids long. V lost 0 bases and J 8 bases, leaving 6 bases between the germline ends. Germline lookup yields CDR1 GTSNPN and CDR2 SVGIG (reference sequence). CDR3 nucleotide sequence: TGTGCCTGGAGTGTTGGGTCTACGCAGTATTTT. It specifies CAWSVGSTQYF.

The rearrangement joins TRBV2 to TRBJ1-2, with D uncertain. The CDR3 loop spans 11 amino acids. V was pared by 9 bases and J by 8 bases, with 13 bases between. Per germline, CDR1 SNHLY and CDR2 FYNNEI. CDR3 nucleotides: TGTGCCAGTCAGGCGGTGGGAGGCTACACCTTC. Its translation: CASQAVGGYTF.

The CDR3 is CASSDSYNSPLHF. Here the CDR3 DNA reads TGTGCCAGCAGCGACTCCTATAATTCACCCCTCCACTTT. The gene calls are TRBV11-2 and TRBJ1-6; no clear D gene. V lost 5 bases to trimming and J lost 0 bases, with 2 bases between them. This CDR3 has 13 residues. The germline V gene encodes CDR1 SGHAT and CDR2 FQNNGV.

This clone was detected only once. V and J are TRBV10-3 and TRBJ2-3, with unresolved D. Trimming removed 3 bases at V and 0 bases at J, with 10 bases between. CDR3 length equals 15 residues. Germline lookup yields CDR1 ENHRY and CDR2 SYGVKD. CDR3 DNA sequence: TGTGCCATCAGTGAACCCCTAGGAAGCACAGATACGCAGTATTTT. This encodes CAISEPLGSTDTQYF.

This rearrangement joins TRBV28 to TRBJ2-1, with a possible D match to TRBD1 (5 bases). V shed 6 bases and J shed 2 bases, with 11 bases lying between them. This CDR3 has 14 amino acids. Germline CDR1 MDHEN, CDR2 SYDVKM. This CDR3 is CASSHDRPYNEQFF. CDR3 DNA sequence: TGTGCCAGCAGCCATGACAGACCCTACAATGAGCAGTTCTTC. The variable domain in full, completed from reference TRBV28 and TRBJ2-1, reads DVKVTQSSRYLVKRTGEKVFLECVQDMDHENMFWYRQDPGLGLRLIYFSYDVKMKEKGDIPEGYSVSREKKERFSLILESASTNQTSMYLCASSHDRPYNEQFFGPGTRLTVL.

This clone was detected only once. This sequence joins TRBV19 and TRBJ2-7, with D possibly TRBD1 on 6 matching bases. Germline CDR1 LNHDA, CDR2 SQIVND (reference sequence). With 9 bases removed from V and 7 bases from J, the gap between germline ends came to 16 bases. This CDR3 is built from 12 residues. CDR3 bases: TGTGCCAGCCGGGACACTAAGATGGAGCAGTACTTC. Translating gives CASRDTKMEQYF.

This sequence joins TRBV7-9 and TRBJ2-7; 10 bases match TRBD2. CDR3 size: 16 residues. V trimming: 4 bases; J trimming: 2 bases; junction bases outside the gene matches: 8. From germline, CDR1 is SEHNR and CDR2 FQNEAQ (reference sequence). CDR3 protein: CASSYIAGGLTYEQYF. The CDR3 bases are TGTGCCAGCAGCTACATAGCGGGGGGCCTTACCTACGAGCAGTACTTC.

V usage is TRBV10-2 and J usage is TRBJ1-1; 9 nucleotides line up with TRBD1. Germline V lookup: CDR1 WSHSY, CDR2 SAAADI. The length of the CDR3 is 14 residues. The V segment lost 4 bases and the J segment 4 bases; nucleotides outside the gene matches: 4. CDR3 nucleotides: TGCGCCAGCAGTGTTCAGACAGGGGGCACTGAAGCTTTCTTT. Its protein is CASSVQTGGTEAFF.

The rearrangement joins TRBV9 to TRBJ2-3; tentatively, D is TRBD1 or TRBD2 (5 bases each). V was cut by 3 bases and J by 4 bases, with 18 bases left in between. The CDR3 is made up of 16 amino acids. Germline V gene sequence: CDR1 SGDLS, CDR2 YYNGEE. The CDR3 spells CASSASVGGRSDTQYF. In nucleotides, the CDR3 is TGTGCCAGCAGCGCGTCCGTTGGGGGTCGGTCAGATACGCAGTATTTT.